The 2 T cell receptor beta chains presented below share a single source sample, sequenced in a study of response to subunit inactivated influenza vaccine. A single record per CDR3 protein comes from TCRdb applying MiXCR to the RT-PCR reads. The table has approximately 530,000 distinct CDR3 sequences, approximately 7.8% seen once. This material consisted of PBMCs from blood, taken around 25 months after vaccination. Receptors originate from a man between 50 and 70 years old who received an inactivated influenza vaccine.

This clonotype was observed at least ten times. The genes are TRBV20-1 and TRBJ1-5; 7 bases fit TRBD1. The junction had 21 bases not matched to a gene; V was cut back by 2 bases and J by 8 bases. The CDR3 sequence is 18 residues long. The germline CDR1 and CDR2 sequences are DFQATT and SNEGSKA (reference sequence). The CDR3 DNA reads TGCAGTGCTAGACAATCGCCGCAACCGGGACAGCTTGTGGAGCCCCAGCATTTT. Translated: CSARQSPQPGQLVEPQHF.

This clonotype has at least ten counts. The chain has TRBV27 and TRBJ2-1, with TRBD2 matching over 14 bases. The CDR3 contains 13 residues. The V gene's germline CDR1 is MNHEY and CDR2 SMNVEV (reference sequence). Losses at the gene ends were 8 bases for V and 12 bases for J; bases not matched to a gene: 6. DNA for the CDR3: TGTGCCAGCGGGACTAGCGGGAGTACGACGCAGTTCTTC. It encodes CASGTSGSTTQFF.